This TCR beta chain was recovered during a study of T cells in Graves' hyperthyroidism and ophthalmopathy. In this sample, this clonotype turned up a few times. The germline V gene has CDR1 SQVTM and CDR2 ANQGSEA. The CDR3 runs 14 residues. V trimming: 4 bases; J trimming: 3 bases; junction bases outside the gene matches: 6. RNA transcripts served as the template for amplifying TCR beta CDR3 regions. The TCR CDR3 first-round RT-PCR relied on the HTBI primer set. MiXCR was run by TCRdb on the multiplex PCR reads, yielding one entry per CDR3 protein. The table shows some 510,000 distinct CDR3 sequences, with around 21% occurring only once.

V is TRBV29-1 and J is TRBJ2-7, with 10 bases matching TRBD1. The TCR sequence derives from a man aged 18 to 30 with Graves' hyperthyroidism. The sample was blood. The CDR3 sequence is CSVGGGTGDYEQYF. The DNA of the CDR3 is TGCAGCGTTGGGGGGGGGACAGGGGACTACGAGCAGTACTTC.